Listed here are 9 T cell receptor beta chains from one sample, sequenced in a study of blood T cell repertoires in COVID-19. Clones were read by immunoSEQ multiplex PCR, and TCRdb kept only the in-frame ones, dropping some. The sample has under 200,000 clones, approximately 86% seen once; the top ten hold under 3%. The sequenced sample consisted of peripheral blood. The receptors shown here come from a woman aged 80 or over with COVID-19, enrolled during active disease.

The CDR3 is CASSQRTGDEQYF. The CDR3 bases are TGTGCCAGCAGCCAGCGGACAGGGGACGAGCAGTACTTC. J is TRBJ2-7 and V is TRBV4-2; 9 nucleotides agree with TRBD1. The CDR3 has 13 amino acids. V lost 3 bases, J lost 5 bases, and 2 bases stayed unmatched. The germline gives CDR1 LGHNA, CDR2 YNFKEQ.

This clone was counted between two and nine times. At one of its ends the junction is not consistent with the germline gene, which may arise from a read error. The J gene is TRBJ2-7, the V gene TRBV28; perhaps TRBD2 as D (5 bases). Germline assignment: CDR1 MDHEN and CDR2 SYDVKM. This CDR3 is 8 amino acids long. CDR3 residues: CASGVGNF. The CDR3 DNA sequence: TGTGCCAGCGGGGTCGGGAACTTC.

Only a few counts were recorded for this clone. This sequence joins TRBV28 and TRBJ2-1; D uncertain. The CDR3 covers 13 residues. The germline V and J ends were trimmed by 2 bases and 9 bases, with 11 bases remaining between them. Per germline, CDR1 MDHEN and CDR2 SYDVKM. The CDR3 protein is CASSLLTPGEQFF. The CDR3 coding sequence is TGTGCCAGCAGTTTACTGACCCCGGGTGAGCAGTTCTTC.

The chain couples TRBV7-8 to TRBJ2-5; D not resolved. V was pared by 8 bases and J by 1 base, with 5 bases between. This CDR3 contains 11 residues. Germline-derived CDR1 and CDR2 are SGHVS and FQNEAQ. CDR3 in amino acids: CASRLQETQYF. CDR3 DNA: TGTGCCAGCCGACTCCAAGAGACCCAGTACTTC.

This chain joins TRBV5-6 and TRBJ1-1, with TRBD1 as a possible D gene (5 bases). Germline V gene data show CDR1 as SGHDT and CDR2 as YYEEEE. V lost 2 bases and J lost 1, with 9 bases in between. The CDR3 length is 14 residues. CDR3 bases: TGTGCCAGCAGCTTAGGTGGGGCGAACACTGAAGCTTTCTTT. Its protein product is CASSLGGANTEAFF.

CDR3 protein: CASGGGTLQETQYF. CDR3 DNA sequence: TGTGCCAGCGGGGGAGGCACCCTCCAAGAGACCCAGTACTTC. The chain joins TRBV6-5 to TRBJ2-5; possible D gene TRBD2, 6 bases. The CDR3 runs 14 residues. Germline lookup yields CDR1 MNHEY and CDR2 SVGAGI. The ends were cut back, 8 bases at V and 1 base at J, with 14 bases in the middle.

This chain uses TRBV11-2 with TRBJ2-6; 9 bases align to TRBD1. The CDR3 consists of 16 residues. V lost 4 bases and J lost 2; bases outside the gene matches: 3. Germline V lookup: CDR1 SGHAT, CDR2 FQNNGV. This chain's CDR3 is CASSSRQGAGANVLTF. The CDR3 nucleotides read TGTGCCAGCAGCTCTCGACAGGGGGCTGGGGCCAACGTCCTGACTTTC.

The V gene is TRBV2, the J gene TRBJ2-3, with D perhaps TRBD2 (5 bases). CDR3 length: 14 amino acids. V was shortened by 3 bases and J by 4 bases, with 11 bases between the two germline ends. Germline V lookup: CDR1 SNHLY, CDR2 FYNNEI. This CDR3 is CASSDEGDSDTQYF. The CDR3 region has the DNA TGTGCCAGCAGTGATGAGGGAGACTCAGATACGCAGTATTTT.

The chain joins TRBV27 to TRBJ2-3, with a possible D match to TRBD2 (6 bases). The CDR3 is made up of 15 amino acids. V lost 3 bases, J lost 0 bases, and 10 bases lay in between. Germline V CDR1 and CDR2: MNHEY, SMNVEV (reference sequence). The DNA of the CDR3 is TGTGCCAGCAGTTTTCTAGCGTCTAGCACAGATACGCAGTATTTT. Translated, it gives CASSFLASSTDTQYF.